The clone carrying this T cell receptor (beta chain) has just a few counts. Its antigen remains unidentified. These data belong to a study of cytomegalovirus exposure and HLA in healthy donors. Study-level information: Unique TCRs numbering around 85 million, obtained from HLA-typed donors, made up an early data release. General observations from the study: It was 150 to 200 TCR beta chains that were listed as cytomegalovirus-associated. Sequencing likely produced, as an artifact, a cluster of highly shared sequence variants. Accurate prediction of most subjects' HLA-A and HLA-B alleles from TCR beta sequences was reported.

CDR1 LNHDA and CDR2 SQIVND come from the germline V gene (reference sequence). The CDR3 length is 15 residues. V lost 10 bases, J lost 1 base, and 9 bases stayed unmatched. The PCR contained 60 Vbeta and 13 Jbeta primers. The data were produced by immunoSEQ multiplex PCR, yet TCRdb's version contains in-frame clones alone and is incomplete. In the table there are around 130,000 clones, roughly 78% of which are singletons. V gene TRBV19 combines with J gene TRBJ2-7, with TRBD1 matching over 11 bases. Sequencing was performed on PBMCs. The origin of this receptor is a man younger than 40 in good health and CMV-seronegative. The CDR3, as DNA: TGTGCCACTAAACCGGGACAGGGGGTATCCTACGAGCAGTACTTC. This codes for CATKPGQGVSYEQYF.